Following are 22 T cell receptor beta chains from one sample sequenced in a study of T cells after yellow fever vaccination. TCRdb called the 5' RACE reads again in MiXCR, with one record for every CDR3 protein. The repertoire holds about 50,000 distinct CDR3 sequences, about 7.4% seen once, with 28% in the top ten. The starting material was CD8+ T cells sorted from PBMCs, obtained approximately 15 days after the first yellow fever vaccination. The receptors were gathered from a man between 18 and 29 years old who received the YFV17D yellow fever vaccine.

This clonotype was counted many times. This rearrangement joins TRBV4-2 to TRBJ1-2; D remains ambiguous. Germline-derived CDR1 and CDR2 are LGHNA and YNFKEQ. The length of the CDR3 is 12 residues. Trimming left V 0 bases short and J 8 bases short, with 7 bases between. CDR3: CASSQDHPGYTF. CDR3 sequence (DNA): TGTGCCAGCAGCCAAGATCACCCGGGCTACACCTTC.

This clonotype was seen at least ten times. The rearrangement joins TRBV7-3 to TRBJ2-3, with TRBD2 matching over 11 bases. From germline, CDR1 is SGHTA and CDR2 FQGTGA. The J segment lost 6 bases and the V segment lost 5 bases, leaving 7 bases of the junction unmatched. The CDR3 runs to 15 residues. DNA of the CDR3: TGTGCCAGCAGCGCGAAGACTAGCGGGGCGGATACGCAGTATTTT. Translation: CASSAKTSGADTQYF.

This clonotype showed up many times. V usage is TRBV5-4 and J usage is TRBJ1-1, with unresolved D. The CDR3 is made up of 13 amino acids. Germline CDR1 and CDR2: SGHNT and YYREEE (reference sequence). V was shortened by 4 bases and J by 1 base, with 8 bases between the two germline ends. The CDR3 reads CASSGDGNTEAFF. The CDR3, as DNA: TGTGCCAGCAGCGGAGACGGGAACACTGAAGCTTTCTTT.

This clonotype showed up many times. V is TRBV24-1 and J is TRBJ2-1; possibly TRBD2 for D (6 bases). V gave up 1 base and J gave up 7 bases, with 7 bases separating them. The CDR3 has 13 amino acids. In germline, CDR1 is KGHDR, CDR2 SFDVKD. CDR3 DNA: TGTGCCACCAGTGATTTCGGGGGTAATGAGCAGTTCTTC. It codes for CATSDFGGNEQFF.

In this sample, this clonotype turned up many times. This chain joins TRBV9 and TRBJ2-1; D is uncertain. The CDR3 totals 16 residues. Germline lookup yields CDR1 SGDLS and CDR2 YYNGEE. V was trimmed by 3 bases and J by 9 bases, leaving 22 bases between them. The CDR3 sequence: CASSGLDPNYKAEQFF. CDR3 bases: TGTGCCAGCAGCGGACTGGACCCCAATTATAAGGCTGAGCAGTTCTTC.

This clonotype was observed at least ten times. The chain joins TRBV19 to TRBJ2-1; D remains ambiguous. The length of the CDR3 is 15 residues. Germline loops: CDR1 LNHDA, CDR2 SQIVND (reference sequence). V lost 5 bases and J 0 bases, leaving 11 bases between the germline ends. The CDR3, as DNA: TGTGCCAGTAGTCTACGGGCTACCTCCTACAATGAGCAGTTCTTC. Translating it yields CASSLRATSYNEQFF.

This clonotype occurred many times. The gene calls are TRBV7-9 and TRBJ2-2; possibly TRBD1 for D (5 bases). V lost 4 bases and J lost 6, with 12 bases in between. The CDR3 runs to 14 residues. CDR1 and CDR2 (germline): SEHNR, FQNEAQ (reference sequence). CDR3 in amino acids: CASSSLTVPGELFF. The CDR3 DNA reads TGTGCCAGCAGCTCCCTGACAGTGCCCGGGGAGCTGTTTTTT.

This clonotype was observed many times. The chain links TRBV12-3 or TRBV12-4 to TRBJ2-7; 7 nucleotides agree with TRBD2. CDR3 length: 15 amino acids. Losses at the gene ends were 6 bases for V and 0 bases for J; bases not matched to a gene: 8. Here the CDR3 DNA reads TGTGCCAGCAGGATTACAGCGGGGAGCTCCTACGAGCAGTACTTC. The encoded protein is CASRITAGSSYEQYF.

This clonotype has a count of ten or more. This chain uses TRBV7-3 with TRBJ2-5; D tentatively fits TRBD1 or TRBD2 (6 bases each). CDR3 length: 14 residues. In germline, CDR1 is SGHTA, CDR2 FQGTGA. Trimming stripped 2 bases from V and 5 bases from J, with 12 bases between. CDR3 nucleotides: TGTGCCAGCAGCTTACTGGGGGGCTGGGAGACCCAGTACTTC. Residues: CASSLLGGWETQYF.

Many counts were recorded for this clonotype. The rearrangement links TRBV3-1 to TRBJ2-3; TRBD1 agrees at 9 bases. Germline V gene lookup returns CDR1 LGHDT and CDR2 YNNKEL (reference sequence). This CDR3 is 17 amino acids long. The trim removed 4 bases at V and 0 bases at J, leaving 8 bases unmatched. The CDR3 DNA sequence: TGTGCCAGCAGCCCCACCCGGGACAGGGAAAGCACAGATACGCAGTATTTT. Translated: CASSPTRDRESTDTQYF.

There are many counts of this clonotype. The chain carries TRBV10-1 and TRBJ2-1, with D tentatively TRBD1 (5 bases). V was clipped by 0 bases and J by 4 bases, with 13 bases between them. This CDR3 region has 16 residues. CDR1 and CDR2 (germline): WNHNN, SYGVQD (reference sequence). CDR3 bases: TGCGCCAGCAGTGAGTCGCAGGGAACCCGATACAATGAGCAGTTCTTC. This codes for CASSESQGTRYNEQFF.

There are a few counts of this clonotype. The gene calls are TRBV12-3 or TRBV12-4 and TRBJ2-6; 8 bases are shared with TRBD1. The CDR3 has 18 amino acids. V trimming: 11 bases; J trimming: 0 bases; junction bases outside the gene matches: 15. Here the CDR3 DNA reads TGTGCCTTCCAGGAGGGACAGGAGATTTTCTCTGGGGCCAACGTCCTGACTTTC. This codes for CAFQEGQEIFSGANVLTF.

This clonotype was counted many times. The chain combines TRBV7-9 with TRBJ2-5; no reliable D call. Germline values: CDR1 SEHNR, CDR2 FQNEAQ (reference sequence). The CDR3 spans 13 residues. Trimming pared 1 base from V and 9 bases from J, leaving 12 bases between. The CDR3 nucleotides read TGTGCCAGCAGCTTAGGTGGACCTTGGGCCCAGTACTTC. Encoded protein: CASSLGGPWAQYF.

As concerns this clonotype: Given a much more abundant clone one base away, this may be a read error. The CDR3 sequence is CASSLMCLAAYNEQFF. The CDR3 DNA reads TGTGCCAGCAGTTTAATGTGTCTAGCGGCCTACAATGAGCAGTTCTTC. The V gene is TRBV27, the J gene TRBJ2-1; 7 nucleotides agree with TRBD2. This CDR3 contains 16 residues. Losses at the gene ends were 2 bases for V and 2 bases for J; bases not matched to a gene: 6. Germline V lookup: CDR1 MNHEY, CDR2 SMNVEV (reference sequence).

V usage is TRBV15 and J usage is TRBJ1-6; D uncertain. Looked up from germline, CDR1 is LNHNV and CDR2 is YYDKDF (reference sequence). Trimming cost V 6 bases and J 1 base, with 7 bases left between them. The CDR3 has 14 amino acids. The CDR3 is CATRVQSYNSPLHF. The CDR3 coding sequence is TGTGCCACCAGGGTGCAGTCCTATAATTCACCCCTCCACTTT.

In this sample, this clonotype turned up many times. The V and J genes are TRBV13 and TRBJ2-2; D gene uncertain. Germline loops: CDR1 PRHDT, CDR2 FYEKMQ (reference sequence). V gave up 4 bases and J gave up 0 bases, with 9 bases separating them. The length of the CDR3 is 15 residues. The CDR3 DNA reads TGTGCCAGCAGCTCGGATGAAGCGAACACCGGGGAGCTGTTTTTT. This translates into CASSSDEANTGELFF. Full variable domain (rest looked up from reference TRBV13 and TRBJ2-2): AAGVIQSPRHLIKEKRETATLKCYPIPRHDTVYWYQQGPGQDPQFLISFYEKMQSDKGSIPDRFSAQQFSDYHSELNMSSLELGDSALYFCASSSDEANTGELFFGEGSRLTVL.

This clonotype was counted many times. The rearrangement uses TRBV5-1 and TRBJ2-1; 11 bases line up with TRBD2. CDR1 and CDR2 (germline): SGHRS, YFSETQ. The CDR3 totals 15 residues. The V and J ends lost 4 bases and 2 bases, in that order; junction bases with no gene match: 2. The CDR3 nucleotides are TGCGCCAGCAGCCTTAGCGGGGGGGCCTACAATGAGCAGTTCTTC. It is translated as CASSLSGGAYNEQFF.

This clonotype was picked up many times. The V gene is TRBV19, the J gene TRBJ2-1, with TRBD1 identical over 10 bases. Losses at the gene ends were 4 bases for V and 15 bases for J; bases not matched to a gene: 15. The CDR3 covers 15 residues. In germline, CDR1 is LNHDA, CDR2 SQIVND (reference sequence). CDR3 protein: CASSSSGTGVFYLFF. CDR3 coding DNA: TGTGCCAGTAGTAGCTCCGGGACAGGGGTTTTTTACTTGTTCTTC.

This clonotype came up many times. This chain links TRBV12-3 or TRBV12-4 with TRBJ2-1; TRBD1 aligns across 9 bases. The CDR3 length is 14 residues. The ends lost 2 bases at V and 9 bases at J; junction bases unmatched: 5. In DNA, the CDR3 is TGTGCCAGCAGTTTAACACAGGGGGCTGGTGAGCAGTTCTTC. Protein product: CASSLTQGAGEQFF.

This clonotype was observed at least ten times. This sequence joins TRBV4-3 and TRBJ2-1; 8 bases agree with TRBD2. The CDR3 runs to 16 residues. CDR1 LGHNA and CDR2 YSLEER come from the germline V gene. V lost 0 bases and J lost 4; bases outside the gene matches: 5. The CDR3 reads CASSQDTGGSYNEQFF. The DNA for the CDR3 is TGCGCCAGCAGCCAAGATACGGGGGGGTCTTACAATGAGCAGTTCTTC.

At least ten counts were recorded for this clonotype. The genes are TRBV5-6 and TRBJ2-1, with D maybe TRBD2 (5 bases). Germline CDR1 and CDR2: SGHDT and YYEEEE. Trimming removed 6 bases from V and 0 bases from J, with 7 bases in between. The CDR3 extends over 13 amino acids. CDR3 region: CASNAGSYNEQFF. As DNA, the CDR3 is TGTGCCAGCAACGCGGGCTCCTACAATGAGCAGTTCTTC.

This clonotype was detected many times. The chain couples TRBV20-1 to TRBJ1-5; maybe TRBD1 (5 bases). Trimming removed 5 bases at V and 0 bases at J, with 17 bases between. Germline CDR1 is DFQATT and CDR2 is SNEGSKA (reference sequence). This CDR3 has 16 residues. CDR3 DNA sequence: TGCAGTGCTGAGGGGAACGCGGGATCTAGCAATCAGCCCCAGCATTTT. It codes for CSAEGNAGSSNQPQHF.